A single count supports the clone carrying this T cell receptor beta chain. V was cut by 8 bases and J by 0 bases, with 10 bases left in between. This CDR3 contains 13 residues. Germline CDR1 is SGHVS and CDR2 is FQNEAQ. The study ran its PCR with 60 Vbeta and 13 Jbeta primers. This table comes from immunoSEQ multiplex PCR, and its TCRdb copy is limited to in-frame clones, with some not included. The table lists about 170,000 clones, approximately 80% of them singletons. This record belongs to a study of cytomegalovirus exposure and HLA in healthy donors. The sequence was collected from a woman aged 50 to 65 in good health and CMV-seronegative. Sequencing was done on a sample of PBMCs. This rearrangement joins TRBV7-8 to TRBJ1-2; tentatively, D is TRBD1 (5 bases). CDR3 nucleotides: TGTGCCAGCGGTCGACAGTCTAACTATGGCTACACCTTC. It is translated as CASGRQSNYGYTF.